This T cell receptor (beta chain) was observed in a study of cytomegalovirus exposure and HLA in healthy donors (dated by TCRdb to the late 2010s). With respect to the entire study: In an earlier analysis of some 610 of the donors, approximately 260 Gb of sequence data and about 110 million unique TCR beta sequences from approximately 180 million T cells were reported. Roughly 300 gigabases of sequencing data and around 87 million unique TCR sequences were included in an early release covering roughly 600 HLA-typed donors. To predict cytomegalovirus infection status, the study brought together high-throughput TCR immunosequencing, statistical association of individual TCRs with disease status, and machine learning. In the later analysis, no new phenotypic data were used to find candidate immune exposures; instead, reliance was placed on TCR beta sequences and their occurrence across donors. A few DR-DQ haplotypes were treated as single units for association and clustering because of strong linkage in the cohort. Typing coverage varied by locus: about 620-640 donors for A, B, C, DRB1 and DQB1; under 550 for DQA1; about 590 for DPA1; approximately 450 for DPB1. The aim of the study was to test whether cataloging public T cell receptors could identify signatures of past pathogen exposure. Donor age, sex, ethnicity and CMV serostatus were compiled alongside the repertoire data. On average, roughly 250,000 unique TCR beta nucleotide sequences were sequenced per donor among a few hundred genotyped donors of the cohort, with approximately 18% of those sequences being non-productive. Every discovery cohort repertoire had been produced on one sequencing platform. A separate validation cohort of more than 100 different subjects was used in addition to the roughly 700-subject first cohort. To study patterns of TCR occurrence, a later analysis re-analyzed previously published TCR beta repertoires from 666 donors and added high-resolution HLA genotyping. Using immunosequencing, the study profiled T cell repertoires from around 670 subjects and related those repertoires to cytomegalovirus serostatus. Among the approximately 400 genotyped donors, more than 70% belonged to the genetic ancestry cluster associated with self-reported Caucasian donors. In an earlier analysis of 550 to 700 of the donors, high-throughput TCR beta sequencing was used to judge whether each TCR beta V gene segment behaved as functional or pseudogenic. A later genetic analysis took genome-wide SNP genotypes for about 55% of the 666 donors and used that subset as a discovery cohort. Class I and class II HLA loci were covered by the typing at four-digit resolution.

Points the paper makes about the study in general: A later analysis reported that several top co-occurrence clusters appeared linked to parvovirus B19, influenza, CMV and Epstein-Barr virus. Most TCR sequences were seen in very few donors, while some public TCRs were found in many individuals. In an earlier analysis of a few hundred of the donors, most TCR beta V segments were observed in productive rearrangements about 87% or about 30% of the time, broadly matching IMGT annotations. The authors suggested that the approach could potentially be extended to other disease states and immunological phenotypes. In a later genetic analysis, a missense DCLRE1C variant was associated with V-gene and J-gene trimming of TCR beta chains, and the association was replicated in an independent cohort. Compared with the approximately 700-donor mean, donors in an Asian-associated ancestry cluster had fewer N-insertions in productive TCRs, according to a later genetic analysis. A few of the identified cytomegalovirus-associated TCR beta chains were confirmed in vitro to be specific for cytomegalovirus antigens. Most CMV-associated TCR beta chains appeared to be HLA-restricted in a later analysis, and the HLA associations seemed to be driven largely by CMV exposure. Some IMGT-functional V segments, including TRBV6-2 and TRBV6-3, could not be told apart with the 87-base-pair reads, so those segments were excluded. When HLA alleles, especially DR and DQ, strongly co-occurred, TCR associations were difficult to assign to individual alleles. In a later analysis, the rate of TCR association differed among HLA loci, with DRB1 alleles having the most associated TCRs and HLA-C alleles having the fewest. A group of highly shared sequence variants was considered likely to be a technical artifact of the sequencing pipeline. In this cohort, only TCR beta chains were sequenced, and detectable features were limited by the absence of alpha or paired-chain data. Because HLA typing was unavailable for some donors at each locus, only the typed subset was used in association tests. Specific HLA alleles were associated with over 15,000 TCR beta sequences at a false discovery rate of 0.05 in a later analysis. Because counts were too low, around 17 rarely observed V segments, including chromosome 9 orphons, were left out of the earlier analysis of over 550 of the donors. Immune exposure information for the cohort was limited to CMV serostatus. A later analysis found that HLA-associated TCR beta chains were more clonally expanded and had lower generation probabilities than equally common non-associated chains. In both the original and validation cohorts, the classifier was reported to diagnose cytomegalovirus status with high specificity and sensitivity. A further reported finding was that TCR beta sequences accurately predicted the HLA-A and HLA-B alleles for most subjects in the first cohort. The study listed 164 TCR beta chains as associated with cytomegalovirus. The presence/absence analyses assumed that sequencing depth was roughly uniform across donors, and that assumption may not be true. Correlated functional status among segregating V segments might reflect linkage disequilibrium, but an unknown experimental factor could not be ruled out.

The cohort was made up of roughly 670 healthy bone marrow donors. At the time of sampling, all cohort members were nominally healthy, though unrecorded immune exposures were likely present. CMV serostatus was positive for more than 250 and negative for 352 of the 666 cohort members, and was not recorded for this donor. Every donor gave a peripheral blood sample, and the peripheral blood mononuclear cells from that sample were used for TCR beta sequencing. The Qiagen DNeasy Blood Extraction Kit was used to extract genomic DNA from the blood cell samples. CDR1 SEHNR and CDR2 FQNEAQ were looked up in the germline V gene (reference sequence). There are 15 amino acids in the CDR3, from cysteine to phenylalanine inclusive. CDR3 DNA only is kept here, 45 bases in frame from base 1. Germline trimming amounts to 1 base on V and 6 bases on J, with 2 as the count of junction bases outside the gene matches. About this clone: The target of this receptor is not known. The record has no base qualities; no much larger clone is one base away.

Libraries were constructed by the immunoSEQ multiplex PCR assay. A mixture of 60 forward primers for TCR Vbeta segments and 13 reverse primers for TCR Jbeta segments was used in the multiplex PCR. Amplification of the CDR3 region of rearranged TCR beta genes was performed with a multiplex PCR assay on genomic DNA. The Illumina HiSeq System was used to sequence the amplified TCR beta libraries as 87-base-pair reads. From the authors' description of their analysis: A later analysis tallied roughly 76 million unique TCR beta chains across the 650 to 750 repertoires, and around 12 million of those chains were shared by two or more donors. A nearest-neighbor algorithm error-corrected the raw reads and collapsed the reads into unique sequences, merging closely related sequences to remove PCR and sequencing errors. Alignment of CDR3 sequences to IMGT reference sequences was used to assign V, D and J gene segments. For a sequence to be retained, a match of at least six nucleotides was required to both a V gene segment and a J gene segment. A rearrangement counted as productive if the CDR3 had no stop codons and remained in frame with V and J, and every other rearrangement counted as non-productive. CDR3 was defined according to IMGT convention as the region running from the second conserved V-encoded cysteine to the conserved J-encoded phenylalanine. In an earlier analysis of around 600 of the donors, sequences lacking an unambiguous match to a single V gene segment were excluded. An earlier analysis of around 600 of the donors classified V segments as functional when productive rearrangements were above 56.7% and as segregating when the standard deviation between donors was above 5%. A statistical classification framework was built to diagnose cytomegalovirus status from the catalog of TCR beta chain sequences. A later analysis assigned V and J genes by comparing TCR nucleotide sequences with IMGT/GENE-DB human TR gene sequences. A later analysis assigned CDR3 sequences and most-parsimonious VDJ recombination scenarios with the TCRdist pipeline. In a later analysis, every TCR beta chain was defined by the combination of its CDR3 amino acid sequence and its V-gene family, and reads without a unique V-gene family were dropped. To address suspected cross-contamination and a sequencing artifact, a later analysis removed approximately 600 highly shared, low-generation-probability nucleotide sequences. In a later analysis, a clonal expansion index for each public chain was calculated from normalized within-repertoire ranks of inferred template counts. A later analysis computed generation probabilities with a VDJ recombination model fitted to out-of-frame rearrangements, and checked the results against IGoR. Hypergeometric tests were used in a later analysis to score TCR-TCR, TCR-HLA and TCR-CMV co-occurrence, with a repertoire-size bias correction applied to the TCR pairs. In a later analysis, false discovery rates were estimated by permuting HLA or CMV assignments 20 times. In a later analysis, co-occurring TCRs were grouped with DBSCAN, and TCRdist sequence similarity was added when clustering was performed within HLA-allele-positive subsets. Repertoires with fewer than 30,000 or more than 120,000 public chains were left out of co-occurrence clustering, as were five repertoires with anomalous nucleotide sharing. Here the immuneACCESS table is served through TCRdb, limited to in-frame sequences with V and J called. Missing clones are a known gap in these copies; in checked studies unresolved V genes cover under half, and the rest lacks a known reason. For V, J and clone size, that table is used; D and trimming come from the DNA. This sample holds 110,000 to 150,000 clones; around 72% were observed only once. Approximately 14% of the sample lies in the top ten.

The specimen was PBMCs. The sequence derives from a human donor in good health. This chain is built from TRBV7-9 and TRBJ1-6; 8 bases in between match TRBD1. This receptor has the CDR3 CASSLGDRTNSPLHF. The sequenced DNA is TGTGCCAGCAGCTTAGGGGACAGGACTAATTCACCCCTCCACTTT.